The 12 T cell receptor beta chains below all came from one sample that was sequenced in a study of T cells in Graves' hyperthyroidism and ophthalmopathy. RNA transcripts provided the source from which TCR beta CDR3 regions were amplified. HTBI primers were used for first-round RT-PCR of the TCR CDR3. MiXCR, applied by TCRdb to the multiplex PCR reads, yields one record per CDR3 protein. Of hundreds of thousands of distinct CDR3 sequences listed, 14% are singletons. Sequenced input: blood. The origin of the receptors is a woman aged 18 to 35 with Graves' hyperthyroidism.

The rearrangement links TRBV7-3 to TRBJ2-5; 10 nucleotides agree with TRBD2. The germline CDR1 and CDR2 sequences are SGHTA and FQGTGA. The V gene end was trimmed by 0 bases and the J gene end by 10 bases; junction bases not matched to a gene: 14. The CDR3 runs to 17 residues. Written as DNA, the CDR3 is TGTGCCAGCAGCTTAACGGTTCGGACTAGCGGAGGGAGCGGCCAGTACTTC. It translates to CASSLTVRTSGGSGQYF.

V gene TRBV6-2 or TRBV6-3 combines with J gene TRBJ2-7; unclear D gene. V gave up 8 bases and J gave up 7 bases, with 18 bases separating them. Looked up from germline, CDR1 is MNHEY and CDR2 is SVGEGT. CDR3 length equals 13 residues. This CDR3 is CASVDEAHNEQYF. The CDR3 nucleotides are TGTGCCAGCGTCGACGAGGCCCACAATGAGCAGTACTTC.

Ten or more counts support this clonotype. This chain uses TRBV18 with TRBJ2-7, with D hard to call. This CDR3 comprises 12 residues. V was pared by 0 bases and J by 5 bases, with 5 bases between. Germline V CDR1 and CDR2: KGHSH, LQKENI. CDR3 protein: CASSPPGNEQYF. Here the CDR3 DNA reads TGTGCCAGCTCACCACCGGGTAACGAGCAGTACTTC.

This clonotype was picked up many times. V is TRBV12-3 or TRBV12-4 and J is TRBJ1-2; no firm D call. This CDR3 contains 15 residues. Trimming stripped 5 bases from V and 1 base from J, with 14 bases between. In nucleotides, the CDR3 is TGTGCCAGCAGTGCACAATCGACTCTTAACTATGGCTACACCTTC. Its translation is CASSAQSTLNYGYTF.

This clonotype was counted between two and nine times. This sequence joins TRBV28 and TRBJ2-1; D might be TRBD1 (5 bases). Germline CDR1 MDHEN, CDR2 SYDVKM. The CDR3 spans 17 residues. V lost 6 bases and J lost 3, with 21 bases in between. This CDR3 is CASSHPLDQGFYNEQFF. CDR3 DNA sequence: TGTGCCAGCAGCCACCCTCTAGACCAGGGCTTCTACAATGAGCAGTTCTTC.

This clonotype was detected a few times. V and J are TRBV15 and TRBJ2-5, with D possibly being TRBD2 (7 bases). V lost 8 bases, J lost 5 bases, and 21 bases lay in between. CDR1 is LNHNV, CDR2 YYDKDF, per germline (reference sequence). The CDR3 has 15 amino acids. CDR3 amino acids: CATHQGGGAGETQYF. Here the CDR3 DNA reads TGTGCCACCCACCAGGGAGGGGGTGCGGGCGAGACCCAGTACTTC.

This clonotype has ten or more counts. The V call is TRBV7-3, the J call TRBJ2-5, with D unresolved. Trimming removed 2 bases at V and 1 base at J, with 11 bases between. The CDR3 runs 15 residues. Germline V gene data show CDR1 as SGHTA and CDR2 as FQGTGA. CDR3 in DNA: TGTGCCAGCAGCTTAGATCGGGCAAGCCAAGAGACCCAGTACTTC. Residues: CASSLDRASQETQYF.

This clonotype has at least ten counts. The chain is built from TRBV2 and TRBJ1-5; no clear D. This CDR3 is built from 13 residues. Trimming removed 1 base at V and 7 bases at J, with 8 bases between. Germline CDR1 reads SNHLY; CDR2 reads FYNNEI. The CDR3 DNA follows: TGTGCCAGCAGTGAAGGCCCGGGCCAGCCCCAGCATTTT. It is translated as CASSEGPGQPQHF.

The chain employs TRBV20-1 and TRBJ2-7; D gene unclear. With 6 bases removed from V and 6 bases from J, the gap between germline ends came to 12 bases. Germline lookup yields CDR1 DFQATT and CDR2 SNEGSKA (reference sequence). The CDR3 has 11 amino acids. CDR3 region: CSAPGLREQYF. Here the CDR3 DNA reads TGCAGTGCGCCGGGCCTCCGCGAGCAGTACTTC.

The chain is built from TRBV20-1 and TRBJ1-1; D not certain. CDR1 and CDR2 from the germline V gene are DFQATT and SNEGSKA (reference sequence). Trimming shortened V by 4 bases and J by 0 bases, and 12 bases separated the two germline ends. The CDR3 totals 14 residues. The CDR3 DNA reads TGCAGTGCTACCCTACAGTTCATGAACACTGAAGCTTTCTTT. This translates into CSATLQFMNTEAFF.

This clonotype was observed many times. This chain joins TRBV18 and TRBJ1-4; D ambiguous. This CDR3 has 16 amino acids. Per the germline V gene, CDR1 is KGHSH and CDR2 is LQKENI. V lost 6 bases, J lost 0 bases, and 14 bases lay in between. The CDR3 loop is CASSPSYSATNEKLFF. CDR3 coding DNA: TGTGCCAGCTCCCCTTCTTACAGCGCAACTAATGAAAAACTGTTTTTT.

This clonotype has only a few counts. The chain employs TRBV20-1 and TRBJ1-2; perhaps TRBD1 as D (5 bases). The V gene lost 5 bases and the J gene lost 4 bases, with 8 bases spanning the gap. The CDR3 loop spans 11 amino acids. CDR1 and CDR2 from the germline V gene are DFQATT and SNEGSKA (reference sequence). CDR3 protein: CSAPGTYGYTF. The DNA for the CDR3 is TGCAGTGCTCCCGGGACCTATGGCTACACCTTC.